The sample holds many counts of the clone carrying this T cell receptor (beta chain). The data originate from a study of T-cell reconstitution after alpha-beta-depleted transplantation in children. CDR1 is SGHRS and CDR2 is YFSETQ in the germline V gene. Trimming removed 4 bases from V and 1 base from J; junction bases left unmatched: 9. This CDR3 comprises 16 residues. The library targeted TCRbeta and was prepared with unique molecular identifiers. Each CDR3 protein gets one entry after TCRdb re-called the PCR reads with MiXCR. In the table there are about 72,000 distinct CDR3 sequences, about 7% of which are singletons.

This TCR was sampled from a human donor who donated a stem cell graft to a child with acute lymphoblastic leukemia. Sequences were derived from PBMCs from the stem cell graft donor, sampled from the stem cell graft. The chain has TRBV5-1 and TRBJ1-1, with 8 bases fitting TRBD1. CDR3 nucleotides: TGCGCCAGCAGCCCGCGACAGGGGCGAACGAACACTGAAGCTTTCTTT. It translates to CASSPRQGRTNTEAFF.